This TCR beta chain derives from a study of OX40 agonist ivuxolimab in advanced cancers. The ends lost 6 bases at V and 4 bases at J; junction bases unmatched: 11. The CDR3 spans 16 residues. Per germline, CDR1 MDHEN and CDR2 SYDVKM. The assay was immunoSEQ multiplex PCR, and TCRdb's table has in-frame clones only and misses some. This sample has fewer than 55,000 clones, with approximately 84% found just once. The chain is built from TRBV28 and TRBJ1-3, with TRBD1 identical over 8 bases. The receptor was isolated from an adult with an advanced solid tumor such as melanoma, head and neck, liver or kidney cancer. Source: CD4+ or CD8+ T cells sorted from blood, taken in a trial of the OX40 agonist ivuxolimab. The CDR3 DNA is TGTGCCAGCAGCCGCACCTGGGGACAGGTCGGAAACACCATATATTTT. It specifies CASSRTWGQVGNTIYF.